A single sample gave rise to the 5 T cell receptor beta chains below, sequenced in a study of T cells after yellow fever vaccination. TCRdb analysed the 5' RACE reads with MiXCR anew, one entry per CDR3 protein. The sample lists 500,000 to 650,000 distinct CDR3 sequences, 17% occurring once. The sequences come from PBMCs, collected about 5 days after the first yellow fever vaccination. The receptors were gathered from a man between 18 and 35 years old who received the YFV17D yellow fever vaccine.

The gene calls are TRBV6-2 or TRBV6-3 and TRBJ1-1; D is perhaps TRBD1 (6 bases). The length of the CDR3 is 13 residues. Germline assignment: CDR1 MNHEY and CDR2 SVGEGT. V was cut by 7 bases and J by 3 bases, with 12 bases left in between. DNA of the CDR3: TGTGCCAGCACCGATACAGGGTACACTGAAGCTTTCTTT. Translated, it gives CASTDTGYTEAFF.

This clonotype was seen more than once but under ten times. The CDR3 coding sequence is TGTGCCAGCAGTTCCGGGACAGGGACTGAAAAACTGTTTTTT. This codes for CASSSGTGTEKLFF. The chain joins TRBV6-5 to TRBJ1-4, with 9 bases aligning to TRBD1. V was clipped by 4 bases and J by 7 bases; unmatched bases: 4. Germline CDR1 is MNHEY and CDR2 is SVGAGI. The CDR3 sequence is 14 residues long.

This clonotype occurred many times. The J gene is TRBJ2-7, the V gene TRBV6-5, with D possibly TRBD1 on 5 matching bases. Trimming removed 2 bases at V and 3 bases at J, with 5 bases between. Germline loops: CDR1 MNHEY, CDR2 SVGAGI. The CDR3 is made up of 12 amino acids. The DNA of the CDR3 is TGTGCCAGCAGTTACCAGGGCTACGAGCAGTACTTC. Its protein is CASSYQGYEQYF.

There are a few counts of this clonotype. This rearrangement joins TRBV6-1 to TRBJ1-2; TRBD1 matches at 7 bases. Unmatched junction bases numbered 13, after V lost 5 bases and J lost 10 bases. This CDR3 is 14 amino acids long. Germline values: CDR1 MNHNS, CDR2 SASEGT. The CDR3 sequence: CASSQRDSSMAYTF. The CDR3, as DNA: TGTGCCAGCAGTCAACGGGACAGTTCTATGGCCTACACCTTC.

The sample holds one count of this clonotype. In DNA form, the CDR3 reads TGTGCCAGCAGCCAGGCCGGGACAGGACTCCAGTACTTC. Translating gives CASSQAGTGLQYF. V gene TRBV7-9 combines with J gene TRBJ2-7, with TRBD1 matching over 8 bases. V was pared by 5 bases and J by 10 bases, with 10 bases of the junction left unmatched. The CDR3 spans 13 residues. Germline lookup yields CDR1 SEHNR and CDR2 FQNEAQ (reference sequence).